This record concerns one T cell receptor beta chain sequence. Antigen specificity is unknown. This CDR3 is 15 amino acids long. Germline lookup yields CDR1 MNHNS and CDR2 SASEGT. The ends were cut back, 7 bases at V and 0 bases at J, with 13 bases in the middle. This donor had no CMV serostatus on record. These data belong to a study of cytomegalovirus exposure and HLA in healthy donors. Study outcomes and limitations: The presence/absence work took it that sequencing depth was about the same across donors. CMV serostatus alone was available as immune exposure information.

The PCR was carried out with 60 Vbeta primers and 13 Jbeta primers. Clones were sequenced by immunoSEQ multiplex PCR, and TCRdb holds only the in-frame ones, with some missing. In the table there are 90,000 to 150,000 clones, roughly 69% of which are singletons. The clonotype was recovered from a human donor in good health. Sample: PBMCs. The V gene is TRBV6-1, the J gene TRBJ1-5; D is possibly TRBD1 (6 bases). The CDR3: CASKPGQSSNQPQHF. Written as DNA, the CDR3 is TGTGCCAGCAAGCCTGGACAGTCTAGCAATCAGCCCCAGCATTTT.